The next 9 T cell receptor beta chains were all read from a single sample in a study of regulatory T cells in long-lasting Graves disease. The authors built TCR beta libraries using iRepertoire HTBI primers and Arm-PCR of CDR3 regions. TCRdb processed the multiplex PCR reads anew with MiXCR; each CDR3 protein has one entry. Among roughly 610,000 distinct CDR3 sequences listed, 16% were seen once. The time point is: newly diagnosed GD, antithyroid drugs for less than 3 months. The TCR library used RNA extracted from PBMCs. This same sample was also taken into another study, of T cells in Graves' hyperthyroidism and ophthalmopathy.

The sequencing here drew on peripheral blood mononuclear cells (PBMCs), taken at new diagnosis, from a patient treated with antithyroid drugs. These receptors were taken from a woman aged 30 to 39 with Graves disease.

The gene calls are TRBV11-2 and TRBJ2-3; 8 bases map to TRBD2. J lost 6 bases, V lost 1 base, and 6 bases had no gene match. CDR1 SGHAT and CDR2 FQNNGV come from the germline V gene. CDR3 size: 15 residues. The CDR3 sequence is CASSLGGGGLDTQYF. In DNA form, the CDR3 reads TGTGCCAGCAGCTTAGGGGGCGGGGGGCTGGATACGCAGTATTTT.

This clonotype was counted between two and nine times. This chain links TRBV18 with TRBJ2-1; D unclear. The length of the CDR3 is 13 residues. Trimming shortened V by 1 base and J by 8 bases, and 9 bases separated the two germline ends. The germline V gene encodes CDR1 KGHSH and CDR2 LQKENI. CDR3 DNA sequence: TGTGCCAGCTCACCACAGGGTATCGATGAGCAGTTCTTC. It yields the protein CASSPQGIDEQFF.

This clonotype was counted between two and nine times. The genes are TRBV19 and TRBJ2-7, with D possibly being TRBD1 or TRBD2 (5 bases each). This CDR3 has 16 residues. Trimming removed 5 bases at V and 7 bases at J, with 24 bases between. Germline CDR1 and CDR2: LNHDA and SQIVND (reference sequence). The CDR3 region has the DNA TGTGCCAGTAGTGCTGCGGCCGGGACGCCGAGAGAAGAGCAGTACTTC. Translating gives CASSAAAGTPREEQYF.

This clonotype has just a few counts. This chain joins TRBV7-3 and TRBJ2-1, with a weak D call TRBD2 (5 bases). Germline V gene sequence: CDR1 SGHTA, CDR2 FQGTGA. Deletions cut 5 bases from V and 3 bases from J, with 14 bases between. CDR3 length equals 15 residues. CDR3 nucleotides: TGTGCCAGCAGCCAGGACTCTTCGAACTACAATGAGCAGTTCTTC. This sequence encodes CASSQDSSNYNEQFF.

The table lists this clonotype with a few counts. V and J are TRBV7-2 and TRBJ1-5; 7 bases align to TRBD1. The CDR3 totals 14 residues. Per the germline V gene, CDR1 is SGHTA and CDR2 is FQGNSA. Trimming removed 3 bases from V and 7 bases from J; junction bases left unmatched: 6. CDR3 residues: CASSFRQGKQPQHF. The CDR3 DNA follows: TGTGCCAGCAGCTTCCGACAGGGAAAACAGCCCCAGCATTTT.

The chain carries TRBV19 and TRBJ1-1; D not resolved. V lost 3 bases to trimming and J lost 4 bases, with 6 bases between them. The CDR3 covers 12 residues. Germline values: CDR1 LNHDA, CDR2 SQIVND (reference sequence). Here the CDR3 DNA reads TGTGCCAGTAGTATTGGAACCACTGAAGCTTTCTTT. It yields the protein CASSIGTTEAFF.

CDR3 DNA sequence: TGTGCCAGCAGCTCCCCCGGGACAGGCCTTTACGCCTATGGCTACACCTTC. It specifies CASSSPGTGLYAYGYTF. The chain carries TRBV13 and TRBJ1-2; TRBD1 aligns across 8 bases. This CDR3 has 17 amino acids. V was clipped by 4 bases and J by 4 bases; unmatched bases: 14. CDR1 PRHDT and CDR2 FYEKMQ come from the germline V gene (reference sequence).

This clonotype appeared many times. CDR3 bases: TGTGCCAGCAGTGAAGCGGCATGGGCAGCGGTGAGCCCTGAAGCTTTCTTT. Its protein product is CASSEAAWAAVSPEAFF. V and J are TRBV2 and TRBJ1-1; no clear D gene. The CDR3 is 17 residues long. Germline V lookup: CDR1 SNHLY, CDR2 FYNNEI. With 0 bases removed from V and 6 bases from J, the gap between germline ends came to 20 bases.

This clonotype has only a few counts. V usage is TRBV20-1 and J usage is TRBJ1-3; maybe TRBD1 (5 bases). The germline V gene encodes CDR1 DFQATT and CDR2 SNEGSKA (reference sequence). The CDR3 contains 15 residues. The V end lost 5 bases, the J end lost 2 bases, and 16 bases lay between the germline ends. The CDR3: CSAGGWGDAGNTIYF. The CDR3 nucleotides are TGCAGTGCTGGCGGGTGGGGGGACGCTGGAAACACCATATATTTT.